What follows is one TCR beta chain and its context. Its antigen is currently unknown. This record comes from a study of PD-1 blockade in classical Hodgkin lymphoma. V lost 7 bases and J lost 3; bases outside the gene matches: 9. CDR1 is MNHNS and CDR2 is SASEGT in the germline V gene. The CDR3 contains 14 residues. The repertoire was sequenced with immunoSEQ multiplex PCR; TCRdb's copy has only in-frame clones and lacks some. This sample has almost 95,000 clones, with approximately 83% found just once. As for time point: cycle 4 day 1 (C4D1), after six to seven weeks of nivolumab. Every single patient, without exception, relapsed after autologous stem cell transplantation, and brentuximab vedotin exposure varied. Best responses fell into complete response, partial response or progressive disease. Findings and caveats of the study: Prior to therapy, complete responders displayed diversity much like that of newly diagnosed patients. Unlike CD8+ TCR diversity, which did not rise significantly by C4D1, CD4+ TCR diversity did. Among the patients, those starting nivolumab under 1 year after ASCT were excluded.

The chain has TRBV6-1 and TRBJ2-7; 7 nucleotides align to TRBD1. Sequenced material: peripheral blood mononuclear cells (PBMCs), taken before the fourth cycle of nivolumab. This receptor was obtained from a human donor with classical Hodgkin lymphoma. The CDR3 loop is CASTPGQTLYEQYF. The DNA for the CDR3 is TGTGCCAGCACCCCGGGACAGACCCTCTACGAGCAGTACTTC.